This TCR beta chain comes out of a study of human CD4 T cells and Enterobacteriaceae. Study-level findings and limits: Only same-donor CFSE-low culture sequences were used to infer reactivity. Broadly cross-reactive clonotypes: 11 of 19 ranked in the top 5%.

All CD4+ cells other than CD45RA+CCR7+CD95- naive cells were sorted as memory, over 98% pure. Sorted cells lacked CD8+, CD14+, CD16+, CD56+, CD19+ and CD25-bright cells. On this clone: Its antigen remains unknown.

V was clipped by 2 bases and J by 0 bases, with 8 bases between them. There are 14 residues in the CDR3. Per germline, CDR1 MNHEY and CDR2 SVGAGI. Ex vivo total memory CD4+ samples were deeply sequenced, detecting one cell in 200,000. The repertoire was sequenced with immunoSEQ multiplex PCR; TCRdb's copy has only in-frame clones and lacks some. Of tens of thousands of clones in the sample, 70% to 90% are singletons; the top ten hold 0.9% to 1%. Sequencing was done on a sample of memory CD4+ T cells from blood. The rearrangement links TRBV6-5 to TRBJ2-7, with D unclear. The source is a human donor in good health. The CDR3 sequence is CASSYAQRSYEQYF. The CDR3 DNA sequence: TGTGCCAGCAGTTACGCCCAGCGCTCCTACGAGCAGTACTTC.